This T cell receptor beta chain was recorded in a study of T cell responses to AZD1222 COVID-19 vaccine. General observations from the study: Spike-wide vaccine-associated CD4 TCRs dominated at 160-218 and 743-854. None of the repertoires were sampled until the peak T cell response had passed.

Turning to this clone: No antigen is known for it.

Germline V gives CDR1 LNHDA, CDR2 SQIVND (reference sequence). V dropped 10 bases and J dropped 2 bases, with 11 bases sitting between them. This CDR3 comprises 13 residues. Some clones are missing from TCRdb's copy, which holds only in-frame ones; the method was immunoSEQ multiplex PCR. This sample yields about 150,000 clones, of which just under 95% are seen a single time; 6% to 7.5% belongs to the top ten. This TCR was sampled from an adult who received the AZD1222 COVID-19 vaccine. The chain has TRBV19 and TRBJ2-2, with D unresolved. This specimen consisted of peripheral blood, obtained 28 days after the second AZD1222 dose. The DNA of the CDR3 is TGTGCCACCCAACTCGTAAACACCGGGGAGCTGTTTTTT. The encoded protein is CATQLVNTGELFF.